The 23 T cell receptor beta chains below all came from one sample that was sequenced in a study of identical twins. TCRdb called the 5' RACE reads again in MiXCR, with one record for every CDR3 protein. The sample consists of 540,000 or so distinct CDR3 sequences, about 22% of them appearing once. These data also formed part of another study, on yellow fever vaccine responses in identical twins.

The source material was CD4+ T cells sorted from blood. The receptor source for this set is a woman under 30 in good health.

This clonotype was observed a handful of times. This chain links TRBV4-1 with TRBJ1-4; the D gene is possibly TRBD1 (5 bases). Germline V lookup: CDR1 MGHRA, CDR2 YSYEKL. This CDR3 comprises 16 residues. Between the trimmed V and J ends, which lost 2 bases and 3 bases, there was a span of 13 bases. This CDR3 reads CASSQSWGVPNEKLFF. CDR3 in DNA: TGCGCCAGCAGCCAATCCTGGGGGGTACCTAATGAAAAACTGTTTTTT.

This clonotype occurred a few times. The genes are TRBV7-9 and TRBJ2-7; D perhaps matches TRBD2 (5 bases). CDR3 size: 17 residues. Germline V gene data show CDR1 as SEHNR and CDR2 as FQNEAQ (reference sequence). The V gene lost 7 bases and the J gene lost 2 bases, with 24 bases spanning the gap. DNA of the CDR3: TGTGCCAGCAACACCCACCGCGGGTCGGCAAATCCCTACGAGCAGTACTTC. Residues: CASNTHRGSANPYEQYF. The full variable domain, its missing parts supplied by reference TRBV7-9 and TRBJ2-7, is DTGVSQNPRHKITKRGQNVTFRCDPISEHNRLYWYRQTLGQGPEFLTYFQNEAQLEKSRLLSDRFSAERPKGSFSTLEIQRTEQGDSAMYLCASNTHRGSANPYEQYFGPGTRLTVT.

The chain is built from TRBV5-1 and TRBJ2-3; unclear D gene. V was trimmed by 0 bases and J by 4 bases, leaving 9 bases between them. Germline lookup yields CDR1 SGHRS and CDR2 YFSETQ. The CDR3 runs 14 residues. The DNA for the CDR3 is TGCGCCAGCAGCTTGGATAGGGTATCAGATACGCAGTATTTT. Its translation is CASSLDRVSDTQYF.

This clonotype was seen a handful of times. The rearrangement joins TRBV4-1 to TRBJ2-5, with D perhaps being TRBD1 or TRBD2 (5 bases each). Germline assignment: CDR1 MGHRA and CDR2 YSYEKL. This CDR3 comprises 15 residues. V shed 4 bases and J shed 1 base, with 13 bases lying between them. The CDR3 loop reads CASSRAPGPQETQYF. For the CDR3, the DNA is TGCGCCAGCAGCCGGGCACCGGGACCCCAAGAGACCCAGTACTTC.

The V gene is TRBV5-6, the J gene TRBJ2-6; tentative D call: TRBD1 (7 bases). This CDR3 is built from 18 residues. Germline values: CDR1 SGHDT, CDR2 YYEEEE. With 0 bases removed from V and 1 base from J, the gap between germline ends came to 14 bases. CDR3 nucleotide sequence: TGTGCCAGCAGCTTGGCCCTCAGGGGGGATTCTGGGGCCAACGTCCTGACTTTC. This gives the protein CASSLALRGDSGANVLTF.

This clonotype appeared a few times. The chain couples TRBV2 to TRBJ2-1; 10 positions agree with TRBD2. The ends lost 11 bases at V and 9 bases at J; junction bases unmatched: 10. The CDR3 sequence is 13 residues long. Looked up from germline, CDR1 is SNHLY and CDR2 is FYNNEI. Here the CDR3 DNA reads TGTGCCGCCCTAGCGGGAGAATTGAGTGAGCAGTTCTTC. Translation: CAALAGELSEQFF.

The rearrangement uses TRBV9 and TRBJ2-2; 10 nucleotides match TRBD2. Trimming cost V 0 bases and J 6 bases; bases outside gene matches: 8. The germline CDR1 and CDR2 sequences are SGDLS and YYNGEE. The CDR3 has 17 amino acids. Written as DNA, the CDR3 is TGTGCCAGCAGCGTAGAGGACTTGGGGACTAGCGCCGGGGAGCTGTTTTTT. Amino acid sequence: CASSVEDLGTSAGELFF.

CDR3 in amino acids: CASNHRGLDEQYF. The DNA for the CDR3 is TGTGCCAGCAATCACAGGGGCCTCGACGAGCAGTACTTC. This chain connects TRBV2 to TRBJ2-7; 7 nucleotides align to TRBD1. With 7 bases clipped from V and 5 bases from J, the junction kept 8 bases outside the gene matches. The germline V gene encodes CDR1 SNHLY and CDR2 FYNNEI. The CDR3 extends over 13 amino acids.

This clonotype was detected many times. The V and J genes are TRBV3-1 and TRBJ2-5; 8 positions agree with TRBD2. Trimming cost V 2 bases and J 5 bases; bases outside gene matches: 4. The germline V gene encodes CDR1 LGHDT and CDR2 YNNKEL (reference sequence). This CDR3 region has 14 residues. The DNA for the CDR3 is TGTGCCAGCAGCCAACCGGGAGGGCTCGAGACCCAGTACTTC. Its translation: CASSQPGGLETQYF.

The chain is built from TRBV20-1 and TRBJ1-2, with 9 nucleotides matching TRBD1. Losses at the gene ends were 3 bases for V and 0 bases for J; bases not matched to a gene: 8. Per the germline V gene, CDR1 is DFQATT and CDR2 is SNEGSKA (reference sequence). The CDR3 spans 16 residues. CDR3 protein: CSASTGGRNTNYGYTF. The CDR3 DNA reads TGCAGTGCTAGCACAGGGGGCAGAAACACTAACTATGGCTACACCTTC.

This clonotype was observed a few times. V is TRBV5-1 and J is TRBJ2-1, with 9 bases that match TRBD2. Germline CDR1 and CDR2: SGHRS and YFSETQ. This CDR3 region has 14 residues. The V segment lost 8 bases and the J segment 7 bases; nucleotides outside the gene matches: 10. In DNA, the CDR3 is TGCGCCAGTTCGCGGGGGGGCCCCCGGAATGAGCAGTTCTTC. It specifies CASSRGGPRNEQFF.

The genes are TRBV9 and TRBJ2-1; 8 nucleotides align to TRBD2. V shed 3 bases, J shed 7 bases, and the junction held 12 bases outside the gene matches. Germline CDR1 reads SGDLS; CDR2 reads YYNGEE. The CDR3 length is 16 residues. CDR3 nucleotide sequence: TGTGCCAGCAGCGCCATACGGGGGGGCTTCGGAAATGAGCAGTTCTTC. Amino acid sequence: CASSAIRGGFGNEQFF.

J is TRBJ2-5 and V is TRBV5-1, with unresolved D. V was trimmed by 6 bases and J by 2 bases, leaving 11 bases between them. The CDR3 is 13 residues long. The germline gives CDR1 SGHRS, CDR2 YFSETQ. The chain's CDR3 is CASNMDQQETQYF. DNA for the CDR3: TGCGCCAGCAATATGGACCAGCAAGAGACCCAGTACTTC.

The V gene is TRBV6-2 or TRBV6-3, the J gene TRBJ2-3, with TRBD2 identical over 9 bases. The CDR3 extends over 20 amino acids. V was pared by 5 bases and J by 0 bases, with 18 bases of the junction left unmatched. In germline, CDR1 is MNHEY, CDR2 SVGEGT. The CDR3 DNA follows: TGTGCCAGCAGTCGCCTCCTTAGCGGGGGAGCTCTTGCTAGCACAGATACGCAGTATTTT. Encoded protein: CASSRLLSGGALASTDTQYF.

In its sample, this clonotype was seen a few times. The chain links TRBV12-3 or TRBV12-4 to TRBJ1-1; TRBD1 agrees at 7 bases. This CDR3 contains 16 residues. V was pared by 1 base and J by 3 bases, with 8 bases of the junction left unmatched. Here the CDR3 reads CASSLVRGPRDTEAFF. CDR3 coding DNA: TGTGCCAGCAGTTTAGTGAGGGGGCCGAGGGACACTGAAGCTTTCTTT.

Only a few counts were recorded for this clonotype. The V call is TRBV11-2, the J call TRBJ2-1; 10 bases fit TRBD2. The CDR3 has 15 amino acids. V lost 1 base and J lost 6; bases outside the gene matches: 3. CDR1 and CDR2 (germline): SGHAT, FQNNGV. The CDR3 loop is CASSLGPSGGNEQFF. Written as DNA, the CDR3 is TGTGCCAGCAGCTTAGGCCCTAGCGGGGGCAATGAGCAGTTCTTC. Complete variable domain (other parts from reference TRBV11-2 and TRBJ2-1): EAGVAQSPRYKIIEKRQSVAFWCNPISGHATLYWYQQILGQGPKLLIQFQNNGVVDDSQLPKDRFSAERLKGVDSTLKIQPAKLEDSAVYLCASSLGPSGGNEQFFGPGTRLTVL.

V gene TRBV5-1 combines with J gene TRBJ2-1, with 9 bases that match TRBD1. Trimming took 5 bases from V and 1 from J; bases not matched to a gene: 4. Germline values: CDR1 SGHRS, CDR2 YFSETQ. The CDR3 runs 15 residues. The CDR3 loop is CASRQQGASYNEQFF. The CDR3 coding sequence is TGCGCCAGCAGGCAACAGGGGGCATCCTACAATGAGCAGTTCTTC.

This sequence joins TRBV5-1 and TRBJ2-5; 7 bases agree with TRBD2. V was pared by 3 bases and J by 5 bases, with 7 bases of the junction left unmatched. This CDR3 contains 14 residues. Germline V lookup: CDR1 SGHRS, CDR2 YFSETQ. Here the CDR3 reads CASSSMAGDETQYF. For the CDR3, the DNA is TGCGCCAGCAGCTCCATGGCGGGGGACGAGACCCAGTACTTC.

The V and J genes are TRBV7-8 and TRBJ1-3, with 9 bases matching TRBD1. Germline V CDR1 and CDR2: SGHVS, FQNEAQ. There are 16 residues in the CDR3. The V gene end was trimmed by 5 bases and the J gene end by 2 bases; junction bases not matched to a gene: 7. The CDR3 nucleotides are TGTGCCAGCAGCCCAGCTGGGACAGGGCCTGGAAACACCATATATTTT. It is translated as CASSPAGTGPGNTIYF.

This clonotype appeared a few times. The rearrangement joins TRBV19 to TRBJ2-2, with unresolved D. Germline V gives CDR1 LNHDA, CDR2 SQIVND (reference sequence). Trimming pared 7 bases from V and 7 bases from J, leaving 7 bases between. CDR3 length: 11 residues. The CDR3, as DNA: TGTGCCAGTACCCTAAACGGGGAGCTGTTTTTT. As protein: CASTLNGELFF.

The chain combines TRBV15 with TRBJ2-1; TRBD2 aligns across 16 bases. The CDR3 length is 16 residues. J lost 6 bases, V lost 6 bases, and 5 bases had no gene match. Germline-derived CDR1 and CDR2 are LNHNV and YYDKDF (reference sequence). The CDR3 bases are TGTGCCACCAGGCCGGGACTAGCGGGGGGGGGCAATGAGCAGTTCTTC. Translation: CATRPGLAGGGNEQFF.

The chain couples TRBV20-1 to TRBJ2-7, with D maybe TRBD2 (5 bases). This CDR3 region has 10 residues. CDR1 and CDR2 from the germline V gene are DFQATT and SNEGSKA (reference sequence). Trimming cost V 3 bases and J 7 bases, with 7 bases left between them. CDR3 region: CSASREEQYV. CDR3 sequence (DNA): TGCAGTGCTAGTAGGGAGGAGCAGTACGTC.

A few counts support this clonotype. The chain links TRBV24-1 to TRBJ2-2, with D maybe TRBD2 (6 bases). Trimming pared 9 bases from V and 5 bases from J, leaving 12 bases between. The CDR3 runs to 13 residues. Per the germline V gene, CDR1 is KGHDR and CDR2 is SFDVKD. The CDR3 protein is CATAGLGTGELFF. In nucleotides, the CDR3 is TGTGCCACCGCGGGGCTCGGGACCGGGGAGCTGTTTTTT.